What follows describes a single T cell receptor beta chain. Its cognate antigen has yet to be identified. No per-base quality is available; no much larger clone lies one base away. The data belong to a study of cytomegalovirus exposure and HLA in healthy donors (dated by TCRdb to the late 2010s). About the investigation overall: According to an earlier analysis of 550 to 750 of the donors, about 180 million T cells yielded 117 million unique TCR beta sequences and approximately 300 Gb of sequence data. Rather than using new phenotypic data, the later analysis identified candidate immune exposures from TCR beta sequences and from how often those sequences occurred across donors. To study patterns of TCR occurrence, a later analysis re-analyzed previously published TCR beta repertoires from just over 650 donors and added high-resolution HLA genotyping. Genome-wide SNP genotypes for about three fifths of the roughly 700 donors were used in a later genetic analysis, which treated that subset as a discovery cohort. Because of strong linkage in the cohort, roughly five DR-DQ haplotypes were treated as single units for association and clustering. The study used immunosequencing to profile the T cell repertoires of around 600 subjects and linked those repertoires to cytomegalovirus serostatus. Along with the approximately 600-subject first cohort, a separate validation cohort of more than 90 different subjects was used. The number of donors typed differed by locus, with roughly 629-640 for A, B, C, DRB1 and DQB1, more than 500 for DQA1, 600 to 610 for DPA1, and some 440 for DPB1. Among over 350 genotyped donors of the cohort, an average of about 240,000 unique TCR beta nucleotide sequences were sequenced per donor, roughly a sixth of them non-productive. Roughly 310 gigabases of sequencing data and approximately 93 million unique TCR sequences were included in an early release covering about 700 HLA-typed donors. High-throughput TCR immunosequencing, statistical association of individual TCRs with disease status, and machine learning were combined to predict cytomegalovirus infection status. HLA typing covered class I and class II loci at four-digit resolution. Among the approximately 400 genotyped donors, about 85% belonged to the genetic ancestry cluster associated with self-reported Caucasian donors. Donor age, sex, ethnicity and CMV serostatus were compiled alongside the repertoire data. All discovery cohort repertoires had been generated using a single sequencing platform. In an earlier analysis of 500 to 650 of the donors, high-throughput TCR beta sequencing was used to judge whether each TCR beta V gene segment behaved as functional or pseudogenic. The study aimed to test whether signatures of past pathogen exposure could be identified by cataloging public T cell receptors. Broader findings and caveats from the paper: Because counts were too low, about 18 rarely observed V segments, including chromosome 9 orphons, were excluded from the earlier analysis of some 590 of the donors. In a later genetic analysis, fewer N-insertions in productive TCRs were reported among donors in an Asian-associated ancestry cluster than the roughly 640-donor mean. A later genetic analysis associated a missense DCLRE1C variant with V-gene and J-gene trimming of TCR beta chains, and an independent cohort replicated the association. In a later analysis, several top co-occurrence clusters were reported to appear linked to parvovirus B19, influenza, CMV and Epstein-Barr virus. According to a later analysis, TCR association rates differed among HLA loci, with DRB1 alleles showing the most associated TCRs and HLA-C alleles showing the fewest. Because some donors lacked HLA typing at each locus, the association tests relied only on the typed subset. Cytomegalovirus status was reported to be diagnosed by the classifier with high specificity and sensitivity in both the original and validation cohorts. The study listed 150 to 200 TCR beta chains as associated with cytomegalovirus. The authors suggested that the approach could potentially be extended to other disease states and immunological phenotypes. Linkage disequilibrium might explain the correlated functional status among segregating V segments, but an unknown experimental factor could not be ruled out. Broadly in line with IMGT annotations, most TCR beta V segments showed up in productive rearrangements about 87% or about 30% of the time in an earlier analysis of roughly 590 of the donors. Because the 87-base-pair reads could not distinguish some IMGT-functional V segments, including TRBV6-2 and TRBV6-3, those segments were excluded. A few of the identified cytomegalovirus-associated TCR beta chains were confirmed in vitro to be specific for cytomegalovirus antigens. A further reported finding was that TCR beta sequences accurately predicted the HLA-A and HLA-B alleles for most subjects in the first cohort. A group of highly shared sequence variants was considered likely to be a technical artifact of the sequencing pipeline. When HLA alleles, especially DR and DQ, strongly co-occurred, attributing TCR associations to individual alleles was difficult. Presence/absence analyses assumed roughly uniform sequencing depth across donors, an assumption that may not hold. In this cohort, only TCR beta chains were sequenced, and detectable features were limited by the absence of alpha or paired-chain data. In a later analysis, HLA-associated TCR beta chains were found to be more clonally expanded and to have lower generation probabilities than equally common non-associated chains. While some public TCRs were present in many individuals, most TCR sequences turned up only very rarely across donors. In a later analysis, most CMV-associated TCR beta chains were found to appear HLA-restricted, with HLA associations seemingly driven largely by CMV exposure. In a later analysis, some 18,000 TCR beta sequences were associated with specific HLA alleles at a false discovery rate of 0.05. For the cohort, immune exposure information was limited to CMV serostatus.

The cohort consisted of hundreds of healthy bone marrow donors. At the time of sampling, all cohort members were nominally healthy, though unrecorded immune exposures were likely present. The donor was CMV seronegative and was included in the group of about 400 seronegative cohort members. A peripheral blood sample was provided by each donor, and peripheral blood mononuclear cells were used for TCR beta sequencing. Genomic DNA extraction from the blood cell samples was performed with the Qiagen DNeasy Blood Extraction Kit. Trimming takes 4 bases off V and 0 bases off J; junction bases not matched to a gene: 4. Its CDR3 holds 15 amino acids, cysteine through phenylalanine. Only the CDR3 portion is preserved as DNA: 45 bases, with reading frame beginning at the first base. The germline V gene encodes CDR1 SGHTA and CDR2 FQGNSA. The library was generated by the immunoSEQ multiplex PCR assay. For the multiplex PCR, a mixture combining 60 forward primers for TCR Vbeta segments and 13 reverse primers for TCR Jbeta segments was used. The CDR3 region of rearranged TCR beta genes was amplified from genomic DNA with a multiplex PCR assay. The Illumina HiSeq System was used to sequence the amplified TCR beta libraries as 87-base-pair reads. The authors' pipeline ran thus. Across the roughly 640 repertoires, a later analysis counted about 81 million unique TCR beta chains, roughly 11 million of which were shared by at least two donors. A nearest-neighbor algorithm error-corrected the raw reads and collapsed the reads into unique sequences, merging closely related sequences to remove PCR and sequencing errors. CDR3 sequences were aligned to IMGT reference sequences to assign V, D and J gene segments. Each retained sequence needed at least a six-nucleotide match to both a V gene segment and a J gene segment. Rearrangements were called productive when the CDR3 lacked stop codons and stayed in frame with V and J; all others were non-productive. CDR3 was defined by IMGT convention, running from the second conserved V-encoded cysteine to the conserved J-encoded phenylalanine. Sequences without an unambiguous match to a single V gene segment were excluded from the earlier analysis of about 630 of the donors. An earlier analysis of several hundred of the donors called V segments functional above 56.7% productive rearrangements and segregating when the between-donor standard deviation exceeded 5%. A statistical classification framework was built for diagnosing cytomegalovirus status from the catalog of TCR beta chain sequences. V and J gene assignment, in a later analysis, came from comparing TCR nucleotide sequences with IMGT/GENE-DB human TR gene sequences. Using the TCRdist pipeline, a later analysis assigned CDR3 sequences along with most-parsimonious VDJ recombination scenarios. In a later analysis, every TCR beta chain was defined by the combination of its CDR3 amino acid sequence and its V-gene family, and reads without a unique V-gene family were dropped. To address suspected cross-contamination and a sequencing artifact, a later analysis removed 450 to 700 highly shared, low-generation-probability nucleotide sequences. A later analysis calculated a clonal expansion index for each public chain from normalized within-repertoire ranks of inferred template counts. Generation probabilities in a later analysis came from a VDJ recombination model fitted to out-of-frame rearrangements, and those results were checked against IGoR. In a later analysis, hypergeometric tests were used to score TCR-TCR, TCR-HLA and TCR-CMV co-occurrence, with a repertoire-size bias correction applied to TCR pairs. To estimate false discovery rates, a later analysis permuted the HLA or CMV assignments 20 times. In a later analysis, co-occurring TCRs were grouped using DBSCAN, with TCRdist sequence similarity added in when clustering inside HLA-allele-positive subsets. Repertoires with fewer than 30,000 or more than 120,000 public chains were left out of co-occurrence clustering, as were five repertoires with anomalous nucleotide sharing. TCRdb stores this immuneACCESS table with in-frame sequences only. Part of the clones is absent; in the studies checked, under half of the shortfall reflects unresolved V genes, and no reason is known for the rest. D and trimming were read from the DNA, whereas the V and J calls and clone size are those reported in that table. In all, the sample holds some 150,000 clones, and 60% to 80% of those were seen once. About 0.62% of the sample is in the top ten clones.

The source material was PBMCs. The rearrangement joined TRBV7-2 to TRBJ2-7; 9 central bases correspond to TRBD1. The TCR sequence derives from a male donor in good health and CMV-seronegative. The nucleotide sequence reads as follows: TGTGCCAGCAGCTACCTGACAGGGGGCTCCTACGAGCAGTACTTC. Its translation reads: CASSYLTGGSYEQYF.